This entry lists 15 T cell receptor beta chains sequenced from one sample in a study of shared clonotypes between healthy human individuals. Using immunoSEQ multiplex PCR, the repertoire was profiled, and TCRdb retains in-frame clones only, with some absent. The sample comprises hundreds of thousands of clones, around 80% of which are singletons, and 13% rests with the top ten. Specimen: PBMCs. The receptors here all came from a woman aged 40 to 50 in good health. Some clones in this sample may be carry-over from other donors' samples.

This clone was recorded a few times. The genes are TRBV4-1 and TRBJ2-6; D is ambiguous. Trimming shortened V by 0 bases and J by 2 bases, and 5 bases separated the two germline ends. The germline CDR1 and CDR2 sequences are MGHRA and YSYEKL. The CDR3 extends over 15 amino acids. The CDR3 coding sequence is TGCGCCAGCAGCCAAGAAGGGACTGGGGCCAACGTCCTGACTTTC. This sequence encodes CASSQEGTGANVLTF.

V and J are TRBV30 and TRBJ2-2; maybe TRBD1 (5 bases). Deletions cut 2 bases from V and 2 bases from J, with 9 bases between. The germline CDR1 and CDR2 sequences are GTSNPN and SVGIG (reference sequence). The CDR3 has 14 residues. The CDR3 reads CAWSLTVNTGELFF. The CDR3 DNA is TGTGCCTGGAGTTTGACAGTTAACACCGGGGAGCTGTTTTTT. Combining the CDR3 with reference TRBV30 and TRBJ2-2 gives the whole variable domain SQTIHQWPATLVQPVGSPLSLECTVEGTSNPNLYWYRQAAGRGLQLLFYSVGIGQISSEVPQNLSASRPQDRQFILSSKKLLLSDSGFYLCAWSLTVNTGELFFGEGSRLTVL.

The sample holds a few counts of this clone. The chain recombines TRBV27 with TRBJ1-2; perhaps TRBD1 as D (5 bases). CDR3 length: 14 amino acids. V lost 7 bases and J lost 0, with 12 bases in between. From germline, CDR1 is MNHEY and CDR2 SMNVEV (reference sequence). The CDR3 region is CASKGQGSNYGYTF. CDR3 sequence (DNA): TGTGCCAGCAAAGGGCAGGGTTCTAACTATGGCTACACCTTC.

The V gene is TRBV5-1, the J gene TRBJ1-2, with D maybe TRBD1 (6 bases). CDR1 SGHRS and CDR2 YFSETQ come from the germline V gene. Trimming removed 0 bases from V and 8 bases from J, with 14 bases in between. The CDR3 extends over 14 amino acids. This chain's CDR3 is CASSLGTATVGYTF. CDR3 nucleotide sequence: TGCGCCAGCAGCTTGGGGACAGCTACAGTCGGCTACACCTTC.

This clone has at least ten counts. The rearrangement links TRBV18 to TRBJ2-7; 8 nucleotides align to TRBD1. Germline V lookup: CDR1 KGHSH, CDR2 LQKENI. CDR3 length equals 15 residues. Trimming at V came to 8 bases and at J to 5 bases, leaving 14 bases not matched to a gene. CDR3 DNA sequence: TGTGCCAGCACTAACCCGGAGACAGGGGTAGACGAGCAGTACTTC. It encodes CASTNPETGVDEQYF.

This clone was seen a few times. The chain links TRBV30 to TRBJ1-3; possible D gene TRBD1, 6 bases. This CDR3 region has 15 residues. Per germline, CDR1 GTSNPN and CDR2 SVGIG (reference sequence). Trimming left V 0 bases short and J 7 bases short, with 16 bases between. The CDR3: CAWSVKGGPGNTIYF. The CDR3 nucleotides read TGTGCCTGGAGTGTAAAAGGGGGACCGGGTAACACCATATATTTT.

The chain has TRBV6-5 and TRBJ1-1, with unresolved D. The V gene's germline CDR1 is MNHEY and CDR2 SVGAGI. The CDR3 consists of 12 residues. V lost 6 bases and J lost 5, with 10 bases in between. CDR3 protein: CASSRSRTEAFF. The CDR3 bases are TGTGCCAGCAGCCGCTCGAGGACTGAAGCTTTCTTT.

The chain has TRBV30 and TRBJ1-5; 8 bases agree with TRBD1. Germline V gene data show CDR1 as GTSNPN and CDR2 as SVGIG (reference sequence). The CDR3 has 16 amino acids. V shed 2 bases, J shed 2 bases, and the junction held 8 bases outside the gene matches. The CDR3 sequence: CAWSLGGTGRNQPQHF. The CDR3 DNA is TGTGCCTGGAGTCTGGGCGGGACAGGACGCAATCAGCCCCAGCATTTT.

The gene calls are TRBV7-3 and TRBJ1-1; D gene uncertain. The length of the CDR3 is 11 residues. The germline V gene encodes CDR1 SGHTA and CDR2 FQGTGA. V dropped 8 bases and J dropped 2 bases, with 6 bases sitting between them. Written as DNA, the CDR3 is TGTGCCAGCGAGGGAAACACTGAAGCTTTCTTT. It codes for CASEGNTEAFF.

The rearrangement uses TRBV5-1 and TRBJ1-1, with D possibly TRBD1 on 6 matching bases. Germline V gene data show CDR1 as SGHRS and CDR2 as YFSETQ. V was shortened by 0 bases and J by 5 bases, with 17 bases between the two germline ends. CDR3 length equals 16 residues. In nucleotides, the CDR3 is TGCGCCAGCAGCTTGGCAGGGGAGAAACTCGGGACTGAAGCTTTCTTT. Protein sequence: CASSLAGEKLGTEAFF. The complete variable domain, with remaining parts taken from reference TRBV5-1 and TRBJ1-1, reads KAGVTQTPRYLIKTRGQQVTLSCSPISGHRSVSWYQQTPGQGLQFLFEYFSETQRNKGNFPGRFSGRQFSNSRSEMNVSTLELGDSALYLCASSLAGEKLGTEAFFGQGTRLTVV.

This chain joins TRBV6-5 and TRBJ2-1; D is possibly TRBD2 (6 bases). Germline assignment: CDR1 MNHEY and CDR2 SVGAGI. The CDR3 extends over 14 amino acids. The V gene lost 6 bases and the J gene lost 1 base, with 10 bases spanning the gap. The CDR3 is CASRPGDSYNEQFF. DNA for the CDR3: TGTGCCAGCAGACCGGGGGATTCCTACAATGAGCAGTTCTTC.

The V and J genes are TRBV28 and TRBJ2-7; 7 nucleotides agree with TRBD1. Germline CDR1 is MDHEN and CDR2 is SYDVKM. V gave up 2 bases and J gave up 3 bases; unmatched junction bases: 7. This CDR3 spans 15 amino acids. CDR3 region: CASSLLEGAIYEQYF. The CDR3 DNA reads TGTGCCAGCAGTTTACTTGAGGGGGCGATCTACGAGCAGTACTTC.

The chain couples TRBV30 to TRBJ2-7; D unresolved. The V end was cut by 4 bases, the J end by 5 bases, with 9 bases between. The CDR3 contains 11 residues. Germline loops: CDR1 GTSNPN, CDR2 SVGIG (reference sequence). CDR3 coding DNA: TGTGCCTGGACCACTTCCAACGAGCAGTACTTC. Its translation: CAWTTSNEQYF.

The rearrangement links TRBV7-6 to TRBJ2-5, with 7 bases fitting TRBD1. The germline V gene has CDR1 SGHVS and CDR2 FNYEAQ. Trimming removed 5 bases from V and 5 bases from J; junction bases left unmatched: 11. This CDR3 is 15 amino acids long. The CDR3 nucleotides are TGTGCCAGCAGCCTCCGGGACAGATCATTCGAGACCCAGTACTTC. It yields the protein CASSLRDRSFETQYF.

The V and J genes are TRBV14 and TRBJ2-5, with 9 bases matching TRBD1. Looked up from germline, CDR1 is SGHDN and CDR2 is FVKESK. The CDR3 runs to 15 residues. The V and J ends lost 4 bases and 5 bases, in that order; junction bases with no gene match: 8. The CDR3 DNA reads as TGTGCCAGCAGCCCTTGGACAGGGGTTGGGGAGACCCAGTACTTC. Encoded protein: CASSPWTGVGETQYF.